Sequencing of this T cell receptor beta chain was carried out in a study of T cell repertoires in cytomegalovirus infection. Across the study: In the study, CMV epitopes included recently identified HLA-C-restricted and well-studied HLA-B-restricted ones. An indication of both CMV infection and matching HLA type came from public TCR beta signatures.

Study findings and constraints: It was HLA-C-restricted CMV-specific TCR beta clonotypes that dominated the response ex vivo. CMV carriers with the relevant HLA were identified by cumulative public TCR beta family frequency.

A few counts support this clonotype. The antigen remains unidentified. CDR1 is MNHEY and CDR2 is SVGAGI in the germline V gene. There are 15 residues in the CDR3. Trimming took 0 bases from V and 2 from J, leaving 11 bases between them. TCRdb processed the reads anew with MiXCR; each CDR3 protein has one entry. There are roughly 350,000 distinct CDR3 sequences in the sample; just under 35% occur only once, and 13% lies in the top ten. This chain connects TRBV6-5 to TRBJ2-7, with D tentatively TRBD1 (7 bases). The source is a human donor in good health (CMV status not recorded). Some clones in this sample may be carry-over from other donors' samples. The sequencing here drew on cultured PBMCs, taken from culture after CMV antigen stimulation. DNA for the CDR3: TGTGCCAGCAGTTACTCCAGGGGGGCACCCTACGAGCAGTACTTC. Translated, it gives CASSYSRGAPYEQYF.